The 4 T cell receptor beta chains in this list originate from one sample, sequenced in a study of blood T cell repertoires in COVID-19. The table came from immunoSEQ multiplex PCR; TCRdb's copy has only in-frame clones and leaves some out. This sample has around 76,000 clones, with around 80% found just once. The specimen sequenced was peripheral blood. Receptor source: a man between 50 and 59 years old with COVID-19, enrolled during active disease.

The V call is TRBV15, the J call TRBJ2-1, with 13 bases fitting TRBD2. V shed 0 bases and J 10 bases; nucleotides not matched to a gene: 3. The CDR3 covers 15 residues. Per the germline V gene, CDR1 is LNHNV and CDR2 is YYDKDF (reference sequence). For the CDR3, the DNA is TGTGCCACCAGCAGAGATCCACTAGCGGGAGGGGAGCAGTTCTTC. Amino acids: CATSRDPLAGGEQFF.

The chain is built from TRBV5-4 and TRBJ1-2, with TRBD1 identical over 8 bases. Per the germline V gene, CDR1 is SGHNT and CDR2 is YYREEE (reference sequence). V shed 2 bases and J 4 bases; nucleotides not matched to a gene: 7. CDR3 length equals 15 residues. The CDR3: CASSFPGQASYGYTF. The CDR3 DNA is TGTGCCAGCAGCTTTCCGGGACAGGCGTCCTATGGCTACACCTTC.

The chain couples TRBV6-5 to TRBJ2-7, with a tentative D call TRBD2 (6 bases). The CDR3 extends over 15 amino acids. Looked up from germline, CDR1 is MNHEY and CDR2 is SVGAGI. Deletions cut 2 bases from V and 2 bases from J, with 13 bases between. CDR3 amino acids: CASSYGDGGTYEQYF. In DNA form, the CDR3 reads TGTGCCAGCAGTTACGGAGATGGGGGGACCTACGAGCAGTACTTC.

V and J are TRBV16 and TRBJ2-7; D remains ambiguous. V gave up 5 bases and J gave up 4 bases, with 12 bases separating them. This CDR3 is 13 amino acids long. Germline CDR1 KGHSY, CDR2 FQNENV. In DNA, the CDR3 is TGTGCCAGCAGCTTATCAGAGGATTACGAGCAGTACTTC. Translation gives CASSLSEDYEQYF. Filled out from reference TRBV16 and TRBJ2-7, the complete variable domain reads GEEVAQTPKHLVRGEGQKAKLYCAPIKGHSYVFWYQQVLKNEFKFLISFQNENVFDETGMPKERFSAKCLPNSPCSLEIQATKLEDSAVYFCASSLSEDYEQYFGPGTRLTVT.